The 24 T cell receptor beta chains presented below share a single source sample, sequenced in a study of blood T cell repertoires in COVID-19. Measured with immunoSEQ multiplex PCR; TCRdb has only the in-frame clones, and not every one. The table has fewer than 300,000 clones, 80% to 90% seen once. Sequencing was performed on PBMCs or T cells enriched from blood (not recorded which). The source of these receptors is a man younger than 30 who had recovered from COVID-19.

This clone was observed once. The V call is TRBV4-1, the J call TRBJ1-5; the D gene is possibly TRBD1 (5 bases). The CDR3 loop spans 16 amino acids. The V gene's germline CDR1 is MGHRA and CDR2 YSYEKL. Trimming removed 3 bases from V and 4 bases from J, with 16 bases in between. In DNA, the CDR3 is TGCGCCAGCAGCCAGGGGCCCGGCAGGTCAAATCAGCCCCAGCATTTT. It is translated as CASSQGPGRSNQPQHF.

About this clone itself: The same CDR3 also results from other DNA sequences found in this sample. The chain employs TRBV5-1 and TRBJ1-2; D uncertain. Trimming removed 4 bases from V and 4 bases from J, with 8 bases in between. The CDR3 is 12 amino acids. Germline V CDR1 and CDR2: SGHRS, YFSETQ. The CDR3 DNA reads as TGCGCCAGCAGCCCCGACACCTATGGCTACACCTTC. It is translated as CASSPDTYGYTF.

The gene calls are TRBV2 and TRBJ2-7; 9 bases are shared with TRBD2. Germline CDR1 is SNHLY and CDR2 is FYNNEI. This CDR3 is built from 14 residues. Trimming at V came to 4 bases and at J to 2 bases, leaving 3 bases not matched to a gene. CDR3 nucleotide sequence: TGTGCCAGCAGTGCTCGCGGGAGGGCCTACGAGCAGTACTTC. Translated, it gives CASSARGRAYEQYF.

This clone was seen at least ten times. The rearrangement uses TRBV4-1 and TRBJ2-2; TRBD1 is a possible D gene (6 bases). Deletions cut 0 bases from V and 5 bases from J, with 10 bases between. Germline assignment: CDR1 MGHRA and CDR2 YSYEKL. The CDR3 totals 15 residues. The CDR3 protein is CASSQDPGVTGELFF. The CDR3 DNA reads as TGCGCCAGCAGCCAAGATCCAGGGGTGACCGGGGAGCTGTTTTTT.

The chain joins TRBV28 to TRBJ2-1; TRBD1 matches 9 bases. CDR1 is MDHEN and CDR2 is SYDVKM in the germline V gene. The CDR3 runs 14 residues. The trim removed 3 bases at V and 9 bases at J, leaving 6 bases unmatched. CDR3 protein: CASSFGTGRGEQFF. The DNA of the CDR3 is TGTGCCAGCAGTTTCGGGACAGGGCGGGGTGAGCAGTTCTTC.

The chain uses TRBV3-1 (or the pseudogene TRBV3-2) and TRBJ1-2, with TRBD1 matching 10 bases. The CDR3 runs 13 residues. V trimming: 4 bases; J trimming: 7 bases; junction bases outside the gene matches: 3. Germline values: CDR1 LGHDT, CDR2 YNNKEL (reference sequence). CDR3 sequence: CASSRQGAFGYTF. The CDR3, as DNA: TGTGCCAGCAGCCGACAGGGGGCGTTTGGCTACACCTTC.

This chain uses TRBV5-1 with TRBJ2-3; a weak D match, TRBD2 (6 bases). V was pared by 4 bases and J by 1 base, with 13 bases between. This CDR3 comprises 15 residues. Germline assignment: CDR1 SGHRS and CDR2 YFSETQ. CDR3: CASSPVPSGTDTQYF. For the CDR3, the DNA is TGCGCCAGCAGCCCGGTCCCTAGCGGCACAGATACGCAGTATTTT.

This rearrangement joins TRBV3-1 (or the pseudogene TRBV3-2) to TRBJ2-7; D is perhaps TRBD1 (5 bases). This CDR3 contains 14 residues. In germline, CDR1 is LGHDT, CDR2 YNNKEL (reference sequence). Trimming removed 4 bases at V and 2 bases at J, with 12 bases between. The DNA of the CDR3 is TGTGCCAGCAGCCTAGAAATGGGGCCCTACGAGCAGTACTTC. The encoded protein is CASSLEMGPYEQYF.

V is TRBV24-1 and J is TRBJ1-3; D may be TRBD1 (5 bases). The V gene lost 1 base and the J gene lost 1 base, with 13 bases spanning the gap. Germline assignment: CDR1 KGHDR and CDR2 SFDVKD. This CDR3 is 17 amino acids long. This chain's CDR3 is CATSDFCRERSGNTIYF. In DNA form, the CDR3 reads TGTGCCACCAGTGATTTTTGCAGGGAACGGTCTGGAAACACCATATATTTT.

The count of this clone is one. This chain connects TRBV27 to TRBJ2-7; no definite D call. The CDR3 sequence is 13 residues long. Trimming removed 6 bases from V and 7 bases from J, with 16 bases in between. Per the germline V gene, CDR1 is MNHEY and CDR2 is SMNVEV (reference sequence). CDR3 sequence: CASSPRLAGEQYF. The CDR3 DNA follows: TGTGCCAGCAGCCCGAGACTCGCCGGGGAGCAGTACTTC.

The chain carries TRBV4-2 and TRBJ2-3; the match to TRBD2 covers 10 bases. J was trimmed by 7 bases and V by 2 bases; bases with no gene match: 12. The CDR3 covers 17 residues. The germline V gene has CDR1 LGHNA and CDR2 YNFKEQ. The CDR3 sequence is CASSQSASGSPFNTQYF. In DNA, the CDR3 is TGTGCCAGCAGCCAATCCGCTAGCGGGAGTCCCTTTAATACGCAGTATTTT.

The chain combines TRBV19 with TRBJ1-2, with a weak D call TRBD1 (5 bases). Germline assignment: CDR1 LNHDA and CDR2 SQIVND (reference sequence). Trimming removed 6 bases from V and 4 bases from J, with 15 bases in between. The CDR3 is 14 residues long. CDR3 protein: CASSSQGRTYGYTF. DNA of the CDR3: TGTGCCAGTAGCTCCCAGGGCCGGACCTATGGCTACACCTTC.

The V and J genes are TRBV10-3 and TRBJ2-3; D remains ambiguous. The CDR3 is 14 amino acids. Germline CDR1 reads ENHRY; CDR2 reads SYGVKD. Trimming removed 7 bases from V and 4 bases from J, with 15 bases in between. The CDR3 DNA reads TGTGCCATCACCGGTGACTCCGCGGCAGATACGCAGTATTTT. Residues: CAITGDSAADTQYF.

The genes are TRBV27 and TRBJ2-7; 8 bases match TRBD2. CDR1 and CDR2 from the germline V gene are MNHEY and SMNVEV (reference sequence). The CDR3 spans 15 residues. After removal of 2 bases from V and 0 bases from J, the junction contained 3 bases not matched to a gene. As DNA, the CDR3 is TGTGCCAGCAGTTTAATGAGCGGGAGCTCCTACGAGCAGTACTTC. Translated: CASSLMSGSSYEQYF.

The chain uses TRBV15 and TRBJ1-5; D perhaps matches TRBD1 (5 bases). Germline CDR1 LNHNV, CDR2 YYDKDF (reference sequence). CDR3 length: 17 amino acids. Trimming took off 2 bases at V and 0 bases at J, with 14 bases between the two ends. This CDR3 reads CATSRSTTAYSNQPQHF. The CDR3 region has the DNA TGTGCCACCAGCAGATCCACGACAGCTTATAGCAATCAGCCCCAGCATTTT.

CDR3 bases: TGTGCCAGCAGTGGCGTTTATGGCCAGAGGACTAGCGGGGGCGAGACCCAGTACTTC. This sequence encodes CASSGVYGQRTSGGETQYF. V gene TRBV6-1 combines with J gene TRBJ2-5; 13 bases are shared with TRBD2. Trimming at V came to 4 bases and at J to 5 bases, leaving 16 bases not matched to a gene. Germline-derived CDR1 and CDR2 are MNHNS and SASEGT. This CDR3 comprises 19 residues.

The genes are TRBV10-3 and TRBJ1-3; 7 bases match TRBD1. The germline V gene encodes CDR1 ENHRY and CDR2 SYGVKD. The V gene end was trimmed by 0 bases and the J gene end by 4 bases; junction bases not matched to a gene: 6. CDR3 length: 16 amino acids. CDR3 bases: TGTGCCATCAGTGAGTCACCCAGGGGGGAAGGAAACACCATATATTTT. Residues: CAISESPRGEGNTIYF.

The V call is TRBV12-3 or TRBV12-4, the J call TRBJ2-1; tentative D call: TRBD1 (6 bases). Trimming took 4 bases from V and 12 from J, leaving 10 bases between them. This CDR3 has 11 residues. Written as DNA, the CDR3 is TGTGCCAGCAGTTCACAGGGCCGGCAGTTCTTC. It yields the protein CASSSQGRQFF.

The chain links TRBV27 to TRBJ1-6; 9 bases align to TRBD1. This CDR3 region has 17 residues. Trimming at V came to 6 bases and at J to 4 bases, leaving 10 bases not matched to a gene. Germline V CDR1 and CDR2: MNHEY, SMNVEV (reference sequence). CDR3 in DNA: TGTGCCAGCAGGCCAGAACAGGGGGCAGGGTATAATTCACCCCTCCACTTT. Encoded protein: CASRPEQGAGYNSPLHF.

This clone was counted between two and nine times. J is TRBJ1-2 and V is TRBV18; 9 bases map to TRBD1. The CDR3 spans 15 residues. Germline CDR1 reads KGHSH; CDR2 reads LQKENI. V was clipped by 6 bases and J by 4 bases; unmatched bases: 9. The CDR3, as DNA: TGTGCCAGCTCTCAAGGACAGGGGTTTGCCTATGGCTACACCTTC. Translated: CASSQGQGFAYGYTF.

The rearrangement uses TRBV2 and TRBJ1-4; a weak D match, TRBD1 (6 bases). Trimming took 6 bases from V and 8 from J, leaving 22 bases between them. Germline loops: CDR1 SNHLY, CDR2 FYNNEI. This CDR3 has 16 amino acids. The CDR3 region is CASRQGGTRLGEKLFF. The CDR3 nucleotides read TGTGCCAGCAGACAGGGCGGAACTCGACTCGGGGAAAAACTGTTTTTT.

The CDR3 nucleotides read TGTGCCAGTAGTCCCAGGACTCGCACCGGGGAGCTGTTTTTT. Amino acid sequence: CASSPRTRTGELFF. The rearrangement links TRBV19 to TRBJ2-2; D possibly corresponds to TRBD2 (5 bases). The CDR3 has 14 amino acids. Deletions cut 5 bases from V and 4 bases from J, with 11 bases between. Germline CDR1 reads LNHDA; CDR2 reads SQIVND (reference sequence).

The count of this clone is one. The chain couples TRBV2 to TRBJ2-5; D uncertain. The germline gives CDR1 SNHLY, CDR2 FYNNEI. The CDR3 loop spans 10 amino acids. Trimming removed 8 bases at V and 4 bases at J, with 5 bases between. In nucleotides, the CDR3 is TGTGCCAGCGGTAGAGAGACCCAGTACTTC. Encoded protein: CASGRETQYF.

The chain is built from TRBV28 and TRBJ1-2; 9 bases fit TRBD1. The germline gives CDR1 MDHEN, CDR2 SYDVKM. This CDR3 spans 15 amino acids. J gave up 2 bases and V 3 bases, and 4 bases lay outside the gene matches. CDR3 DNA: TGTGCCAGCAGTTTTGCAACAGGGGGCAACTATGGCTACACCTTC. Encoded protein: CASSFATGGNYGYTF.